This T cell receptor beta chain emerged from a study of cytomegalovirus exposure and HLA in healthy donors. Vbeta (60) and Jbeta (13) primers were used in the PCR. Profiled with immunoSEQ multiplex PCR; TCRdb holds only in-frame clones, not every one. The profile covers approximately 140,000 clones, with around 80% appearing a single time and approximately 10% taken by the ten largest. Unmatched junction bases numbered 6, after V lost 0 bases and J lost 10 bases. The CDR3 has 15 amino acids. Germline CDR1 reads MNHNY; CDR2 reads SVGAGI (reference sequence). Sequences were obtained from PBMCs. This TCR was recovered from a woman in her 50s in good health and CMV-seropositive. The chain uses TRBV6-6 and TRBJ1-4; 9 bases align to TRBD1. The CDR3 sequence is CASSYSTGGNGKLFF. The CDR3, as DNA: TGTGCCAGCAGTTACTCGACAGGGGGAAACGGAAAACTGTTTTTT.